One and the same sample provided the 5 T cell receptor beta chains below, sequenced in a study of blood T cell repertoires in COVID-19. Repertoires were generated with immunoSEQ multiplex PCR, while TCRdb's copy carries only in-frame clones and drops some. The table shows some 160,000 clones, with approximately 90% occurring only once. Sequenced: peripheral blood. All receptors come from an older woman with COVID-19, enrolled during active disease.

This rearrangement joins TRBV5-6 to TRBJ1-2, with D unclear. V lost 1 base, J lost 0 bases, and 10 bases lay in between. Germline values: CDR1 SGHDT, CDR2 YYEEEE. CDR3 length equals 15 residues. The CDR3 nucleotides are TGTGCCAGCAGCTTGTCCTCCGTATCTAACTATGGCTACACCTTC. Residues: CASSLSSVSNYGYTF.

The chain carries TRBV3-1 (or the pseudogene TRBV3-2) and TRBJ2-1, with D possibly TRBD2 on 6 matching bases. The germline V and J ends were trimmed by 4 bases and 2 bases, with 15 bases remaining between them. CDR3 length: 16 amino acids. CDR1 LGHDT and CDR2 YNNKEL come from the germline V gene (reference sequence). The CDR3 region is CASSPAGTGAYNEQFF. DNA for the CDR3: TGTGCCAGCAGCCCCGCGGGGACGGGAGCCTACAATGAGCAGTTCTTC.

The chain has TRBV11-2 and TRBJ1-1, with D maybe TRBD1 (5 bases). Germline CDR1 is SGHAT and CDR2 is FQNNGV. The length of the CDR3 is 19 residues. V was clipped by 1 base and J by 0 bases, with 21 bases between them. The CDR3 is CASSLAPDSSPTLNTEAFF. CDR3 coding DNA: TGTGCCAGCAGCTTAGCCCCCGACAGTAGCCCAACTTTGAACACTGAAGCTTTCTTT. The full variable domain, completed using reference TRBV11-2 and TRBJ1-1, is EAGVAQSPRYKIIEKRQSVAFWCNPISGHATLYWYQQILGQGPKLLIQFQNNGVVDDSQLPKDRFSAERLKGVDSTLKIQPAKLEDSAVYLCASSLAPDSSPTLNTEAFFGQGTRLTVV.

The V and J genes are TRBV7-9 and TRBJ1-2, with TRBD1 identical over 7 bases. From germline, CDR1 is SEHNR and CDR2 FQNEAQ (reference sequence). The CDR3 consists of 12 residues. V lost 4 bases, J lost 8 bases, and 4 bases stayed unmatched. CDR3 sequence: CASSWQGGGYTF. DNA for the CDR3: TGTGCCAGCAGCTGGCAGGGGGGCGGCTACACCTTC.

This chain joins TRBV2 and TRBJ2-1; 8 positions agree with TRBD2. This CDR3 is 16 amino acids long. Germline values: CDR1 SNHLY, CDR2 FYNNEI. The trim removed 1 base at V and 6 bases at J, leaving 8 bases unmatched. The CDR3 nucleotides are TGTGCCAGCAGTGAAGAGGGTAGCGGGGAGCGCAATGAGCAGTTCTTC. Protein product: CASSEEGSGERNEQFF.